The table lists the clone carrying this T cell receptor beta chain with a few counts. The sample comes from a study of patients and donors after allogeneic stem cell transplantation. This CDR3 comprises 14 residues. V lost 2 bases and J lost 2; bases outside the gene matches: 2. Per germline, CDR1 KGHSH and CDR2 LQKENI. Each CDR3 protein gets one entry after TCRdb re-called the RT-PCR reads with MiXCR. The sample records about 200,000 distinct CDR3 sequences, 35% to 45% being singletons. Sequencing was carried out using blood, either unsorted or a sorted T cell fraction (not recorded which). This chain uses TRBV18 with TRBJ2-7; 8 bases match TRBD2. The clonotype originates from a human donor who was either an allogeneic HSCT recipient or a stem cell or donor lymphocyte infusion donor (not recorded which). It is not recorded whose cells these are; they may come from a transplant donor. The CDR3 loop is CASSPGRGAYEQYF. In DNA, the CDR3 is TGTGCCAGCTCACCAGGGCGGGGGGCCTACGAGCAGTACTTC.